Sequencing of this T cell receptor beta chain was carried out in a study of cytotoxic CD8 clonotypes in ibrutinib-treated CLL. Clones were sequenced by immunoSEQ multiplex PCR, and TCRdb holds only the in-frame ones, with some missing. The sample records tens of thousands of clones, roughly 65% being singletons. Per germline, CDR1 MGHDK and CDR2 SYGVNS. Trimming removed 3 bases from V and 3 bases from J; junction bases left unmatched: 4. The CDR3 consists of 15 residues. The source material was PBMCs, sampled after 24 months of ibrutinib treatment. V usage is TRBV25-1 and J usage is TRBJ2-2; the match to TRBD1 covers 7 bases. The TCR was taken from a human donor with chronic lymphocytic leukemia. The CDR3 DNA follows: TGTGCCAGCAGTGATCCGGGACAGTACACCGGGGAGCTGTTTTTT. The encoded protein is CASSDPGQYTGELFF. Complete variable domain (other parts from reference TRBV25-1 and TRBJ2-2): EADIYQTPRYLVIGTGKKITLECSQTMGHDKMYWYQQDPGMELHLIHYSYGVNSTEKGDLSSESTVSRIRTEHFPLTLESARPSHTSQYLCASSDPGQYTGELFFGEGSRLTVL.